This T cell receptor beta chain is from a study of blood T cell repertoires in COVID-19. At the level of the study: Material from acute and convalescent COVID-19 was sourced from the United States, Italy and Spain. T cells, B-cell-depleted T cells, or PBMCs provided the cDNA or gDNA that served as material.

V was pared by 2 bases and J by 1 base, with 5 bases of the junction left unmatched. This CDR3 comprises 16 residues. The V gene's germline CDR1 is MDHEN and CDR2 SYDVKM. The study drew participants aged 18 to 89 years from some 25 US areas. Cohorts were determined from participant-reported clinical history. Here immunoSEQ multiplex PCR was the method, and the copy in TCRdb shows in-frame clones only, minus some. This sample yields approximately 300,000 clones, of which about 90% are seen a single time; around 4.3% belongs to the top ten. The rearrangement joins TRBV28 to TRBJ1-5, with 7 positions matching TRBD1. Sequencing used PBMCs or T cells enriched from blood (not recorded which). This receptor was obtained from a woman younger than 30 with acute COVID-19. Here the CDR3 DNA reads TGTGCCAGCAGTTTAAAGACAGGGTACAGCAATCAGCCCCAGCATTTT. Amino acids: CASSLKTGYSNQPQHF. The whole variable domain, remainder taken from reference TRBV28 and TRBJ1-5, is DVKVTQSSRYLVKRTGEKVFLECVQDMDHENMFWYRQDPGLGLRLIYFSYDVKMKEKGDIPEGYSVSREKKERFSLILESASTNQTSMYLCASSLKTGYSNQPQHFGDGTRLSIL.